This entry is about one T cell receptor beta chain. In its sample, this clonotype was seen many times. The specificity of this receptor is unknown. No base quality information exists; no much larger clone differs at one position. Per the germline V gene, MNHNS is the CDR1 and SASEGT is the CDR2. The CDR3 holds 14 amino acids from the cysteine to the phenylalanine. The entry retains the CDR3 DNA only, 42 bases that are in frame from base 1. Relative to germline, V is missing 4 bases and J is missing 4 bases, with 4 bases of the junction outside any gene match. Ophthalmopathy patients had moderately to severely active disease, Clinical Activity Score of at least 3, NOSPECS grade of at least 4, and duration under 3 months. Any patient with an uncontrolled infection, another autoimmune disease, pregnancy or lactation was excluded. Diagnoses were established on the basis of clinical symptoms, serum thyroxine and TRAb, thyroid ultrasound, and orbital computed tomography. Ficoll-Paque density gradient centrifugation was used to isolate PBMCs from about 10 ml of fresh peripheral blood. Total RNA was extracted with Trizol reagent, and quality was checked on an Agilent 2100 Bioanalyzer.

The TCR beta CDR3 regions were amplified from RNA transcripts. The first round of RT-PCR for the TCR CDR3 was performed with the HTBI primer set and the Qiagen OneStep RT-PCR kit. The libraries were constructed in a second round of multiplex PCR and then size-selected and purified. Libraries were sequenced paired-end with 100 bp reads on an Illumina HiSeq2000. The original methods were these. SOAPnuke was used to process the raw data, with reads discarded if the reads contained adapters or uncalled bases, had a mean Phred below 15, or lacked an exact constant-primer or identifier match. High-quality paired reads were merged with COPE v1.2.5, and unique nucleotide sequences were defined as clonotypes. MiTCR v1.1 was used to align clonotypes to the IMGT TRBV, TRBD and TRBJ reference segments. Analysis was restricted to V-J combinations with a frequency above 0.0001, which covered 98% to 99.2% of repertoires. A TCS score was defined as the ratio between F50 (clonal expansion) and ExV (chaos), using BLOSUM62-based TCRdist between CDR3 peptides within each V-J. Welch's t-statistics and random forest reduced 450 to 600 V-J features to about 12, which were used in a naive Bayes classifier (R e1071). TCRdb ran its own pipeline on the public reads, namely fastp trimming at Q25 and MiXCR clone calling, and kept in-frame beta chains. Rows are combined by CDR3 protein, so each entry shows the most common genes and DNA. The V and J calls reflect TCRdb's pipeline rather than the authors' work. The sample table shows approximately 300,000 distinct CDR3 sequences, and around a fifth are seen once. Of the sample, approximately 37% falls within the top ten clones.

This entry comes from a study of T cells in Graves' hyperthyroidism and ophthalmopathy (dated by TCRdb to the late 2010s). A note on the overall study: Peripheral blood was collected at initial diagnosis, before any treatment. Thyroid tissue and blood T-cell repertoires from six Graves' hyperthyroidism patients were also compared in the study. To identify TCR V-J signatures that set the groups apart, the researchers used a discovery cohort of more than 95 patients, made up of under 45 with Graves' ophthalmopathy and about 55 with stable Graves' hyperthyroidism. An independent validation cohort of around 19 hyperthyroidism patients and 17 patients who later progressed to ophthalmopathy tested prospective prediction of ophthalmopathy. According to the paper, TCR Vbeta CDR3 sequencing was carried out on 135 peripheral blood samples, which came from about 45 ophthalmopathy, around 75 hyperthyroidism and approximately 17 progressor patients. After sampling, hyperthyroidism patients received methimazole starting at 30 mg daily, and ophthalmopathy patients received high-dose intravenous methylprednisolone. For training and testing, the 95 to 100 patients in the discovery cohort were randomly divided in a 7:3 ratio. General study outcomes and caveats: A model built on a 13 V-J signature distinguished ophthalmopathy from stable hyperthyroidism, reaching over 85% sensitivity and around 81% specificity in cross-validation and 80%/75% in testing. Sample size was not statistically predetermined, and investigators were not blinded to group allocation. In validation, progression to ophthalmopathy was predicted by the model with 70.59% sensitivity and nearly 75% specificity, a median of about 6.4 months before onset. Most expanded thyroid clonotypes (frequency above 0.001) were also detected in blood, a finding suggesting that blood repertoires may reflect thyroid immune responses.

The chain was built from TRBV6-1 and TRBJ1-1; TRBD1 aligns with 9 central bases. The receptor's source is a man in his fifties with Graves' ophthalmopathy. Material for sequencing was blood. The CDR3 in this case is CASSGGTGPTEAFF. Here is the DNA: TGTGCCAGCAGTGGGGGGACAGGGCCCACTGAAGCTTTCTTT.